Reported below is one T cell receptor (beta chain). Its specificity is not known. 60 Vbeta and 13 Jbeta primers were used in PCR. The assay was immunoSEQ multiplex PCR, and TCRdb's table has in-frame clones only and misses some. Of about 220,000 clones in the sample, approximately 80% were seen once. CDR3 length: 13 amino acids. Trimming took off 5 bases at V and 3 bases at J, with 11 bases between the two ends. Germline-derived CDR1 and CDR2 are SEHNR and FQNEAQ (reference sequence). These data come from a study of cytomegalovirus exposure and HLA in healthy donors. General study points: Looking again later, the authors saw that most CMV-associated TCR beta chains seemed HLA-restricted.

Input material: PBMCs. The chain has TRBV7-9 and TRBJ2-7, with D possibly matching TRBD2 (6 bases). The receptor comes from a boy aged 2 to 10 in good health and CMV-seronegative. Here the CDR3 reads CASSPSGVYEQYF. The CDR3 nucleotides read TGTGCCAGCAGCCCCTCGGGGGTCTACGAGCAGTACTTC.